The 12 T cell receptor beta chains presented below share a single source sample, sequenced in a study of Ad26.COV2.S vaccination and SARS-CoV-2 variants. Libraries were prepared by immunoSEQ multiplex PCR; TCRdb keeps only in-frame clonotypes and omits some of them. The table lists 300,000 to 350,000 clones, approximately 86% of them singletons. Described treatment: some 19 received Ad26.COV2.S at low or high dose, single or two shots; roughly five received placebo; per-sample allocation not given. Sampling took place 63 days after the first vaccine or placebo injection. Sequencing was performed on peripheral blood, taken in a trial of Ad26.COV2.S vaccine versus placebo. These receptors all come from a person aged 18-65 years who received the Ad26.COV2.S COVID-19 vaccine or a placebo.

DNA for the CDR3: TGTGCCAGCAGCCAAGATCTTGGCGGGGGGGTACCGTACAATGAGCAGTTCTTC. Amino acid sequence: CASSQDLGGGVPYNEQFF. This sequence joins TRBV4-2 and TRBJ2-1; 9 positions match TRBD2. The V segment lost 0 bases and the J segment 4 bases; nucleotides outside the gene matches: 10. Germline assignment: CDR1 LGHNA and CDR2 YNFKEQ. The CDR3 length is 18 residues.

This clone was counted a single time. This CDR3 is also generated by other DNA sequences in the sample. This chain uses TRBV20-1 with TRBJ2-1; D uncertain. The CDR3 extends over 11 amino acids. The ends were cut back, 2 bases at V and 8 bases at J, with 7 bases in the middle. Germline V CDR1 and CDR2: DFQATT, SNEGSKA (reference sequence). The CDR3 bases are TGCAGTGCTAGACGGGCAGATGAGCAGTTCTTC. The encoded protein is CSARRADEQFF.

The V and J genes are TRBV11-2 and TRBJ2-7; D is uncertain. From germline, CDR1 is SGHAT and CDR2 FQNNGV. The V end was cut by 7 bases, the J end by 2 bases, with 6 bases between. The CDR3 totals 11 residues. The CDR3, as DNA: TGTGCCAGCACCCAGGCCTACGAGCAGTACTTC. This gives the protein CASTQAYEQYF.

This clone was seen a few times. The gene calls are TRBV6-2 or TRBV6-3 and TRBJ2-1; TRBD2 agrees at 10 bases. V was pared by 0 bases and J by 4 bases, with 6 bases of the junction left unmatched. The CDR3 consists of 17 residues. The germline gives CDR1 MNHEY, CDR2 SVGEGT. In DNA form, the CDR3 reads TGTGCCAGCAGTTACTCGGGTAGCGGGGGGCTGTACAATGAGCAGTTCTTC. Its translation: CASSYSGSGGLYNEQFF.

The V and J genes are TRBV7-6 and TRBJ1-2; TRBD1 is a possible D gene (6 bases). V dropped 1 base and J dropped 5 bases, with 17 bases sitting between them. The CDR3 is 16 residues long. CDR1 and CDR2 from the germline V gene are SGHVS and FNYEAQ. DNA of the CDR3: TGTGCCAGCAGCTTAGAAAGAACAGGGAGAGGATATGGCTACACCTTC. Amino acids: CASSLERTGRGYGYTF.

The chain uses TRBV12-3 or TRBV12-4 and TRBJ1-1; 8 nucleotides line up with TRBD1. The junction had 3 bases not matched to a gene; V was cut back by 5 bases and J by 4 bases. The CDR3 loop spans 13 amino acids. As DNA, the CDR3 is TGTGCCAGCAGTCGTACAGGGGGCACTGAAGCTTTCTTT. Protein sequence: CASSRTGGTEAFF.

The chain uses TRBV12-3 or TRBV12-4 and TRBJ1-4, with D uncertain. The CDR3 consists of 13 residues. The V and J ends lost 9 bases and 5 bases respectively, with 13 bases between them. The CDR3 region has the DNA TGTGCCAGTCTGGGCCGGAGGAATGAAAAACTGTTTTTT. Translation: CASLGRRNEKLFF.

This rearrangement joins TRBV9 to TRBJ1-4; D perhaps matches TRBD1 (6 bases). Trimming shortened V by 3 bases and J by 7 bases, and 13 bases separated the two germline ends. This CDR3 has 14 amino acids. The V gene's germline CDR1 is SGDLS and CDR2 YYNGEE. CDR3 protein: CASSGTGNGEKLFF. The CDR3 coding sequence is TGTGCCAGCAGCGGAACAGGGAATGGTGAAAAACTGTTTTTT.

The CDR3: CASSERQGTYNEQFF. DNA for the CDR3: TGTGCCAGCAGTGAACGACAGGGGACCTACAATGAGCAGTTCTTC. V gene TRBV6-1 combines with J gene TRBJ2-1, with 8 bases aligning to TRBD1. Germline-derived CDR1 and CDR2 are MNHNS and SASEGT. The length of the CDR3 is 15 residues. The trim removed 2 bases at V and 2 bases at J, leaving 2 bases unmatched.

The chain combines TRBV6-8 with TRBJ1-5; D call uncertain. Trimming removed 2 bases at V and 5 bases at J, with 10 bases between. Germline CDR1 MNHGY, CDR2 SAAAGT. CDR3 size: 14 residues. The CDR3 nucleotides are TGTGCCAGCAGTTACGAACTTGGCGATCAGCCCCAGCATTTT. Translated, it gives CASSYELGDQPQHF.

V and J are TRBV4-1 and TRBJ1-5, with 10 bases matching TRBD1. The CDR3 has 15 amino acids. V was pared by 3 bases and J by 5 bases, with 4 bases of the junction left unmatched. The germline V gene encodes CDR1 MGHRA and CDR2 YSYEKL. The CDR3 spells CASSQAGTGDQPQHF. In nucleotides, the CDR3 is TGCGCCAGCAGCCAGGCCGGGACAGGGGATCAGCCCCAGCATTTT.

To note about this clone: Other DNA variants within this sample encode the same CDR3. This chain connects TRBV12-3 or TRBV12-4 to TRBJ1-2; D is unclear. The V and J ends lost 3 bases and 7 bases respectively, with 12 bases between them. This CDR3 is 13 amino acids long. The CDR3 DNA reads as TGTGCCAGCAGTTTTACCGAAGGGCCTGGCTACACCTTC. It is translated as CASSFTEGPGYTF.